The 23 T cell receptor beta chains below come from one sample, sequenced in a study of regulatory T cells in long-lasting Graves disease. Researchers made TCR beta libraries by using iRepertoire HTBI primers and running Arm-PCR on CDR3 regions. TCRdb recomputed calls from the multiplex PCR reads with MiXCR, one row per CDR3 protein. The sample lists around 460,000 distinct CDR3 sequences; 22% were seen once. As for time point: persistent/refractory GD, antithyroid drugs over 5 years with positive TRAb. From RNA extracted from PBMCs, the TCR library was made. Sequenced here: peripheral blood mononuclear cells (PBMCs), sampled when the disease was refractory, from a patient treated with antithyroid drugs. These receptors all stem from a female donor with Graves disease.

To note about this clonotype: A clone one base away is much larger, so this may be a read error. This chain links TRBV29-1 with TRBJ1-1; D unresolved. The germline V gene has CDR1 SQVTM and CDR2 ANQGSEA. CDR3 length equals 15 residues. V was clipped by 4 bases and J by 4 bases, with 19 bases between them. CDR3 in amino acids: CSVGGGAWVSTEAFF. CDR3 nucleotides: TGCAGCGTTGGAGGCGGCGCCTGGGTGAGCACTGAAGCTTTCTTT.

Comment on this clonotype: It may be a read error: a sequence one base away is much more abundant. This chain links TRBV6-1 with TRBJ2-7, with TRBD1 matching over 7 bases. From germline, CDR1 is MNHNS and CDR2 SASEGT. This CDR3 comprises 13 residues. CDR3 sequence (DNA): TGTGCCAGCACCCCGGGACAGCTATACGAGCAGTGCTTC. Protein product: CASTPGQLYEQCF.

The chain combines TRBV7-3 with TRBJ2-7; D unclear. The CDR3 loop spans 12 amino acids. Trimming took 2 bases from V and 7 from J, leaving 9 bases between them. Germline V lookup: CDR1 SGHTA, CDR2 FQGTGA. CDR3 nucleotides: TGTGCCAGCAGCTTAGGATCTAGGGAGCAGTACTTC. Translated: CASSLGSREQYF.

The V call is TRBV6-2 or TRBV6-3, the J call TRBJ1-5; D remains unclear. Trimming pared 7 bases from V and 6 bases from J, leaving 13 bases between. Germline V gene data show CDR1 as MNHEY and CDR2 as SVGEGT. The CDR3 is 13 residues long. CDR3 DNA sequence: TGTGCCAGCAAGCCTGAGGCCGGTCAGCCCCAGCATTTT. Translation: CASKPEAGQPQHF.

The gene calls are TRBV19 and TRBJ2-4; 7 nucleotides match TRBD2. CDR3 length: 15 residues. Germline assignment: CDR1 LNHDA and CDR2 SQIVND (reference sequence). J gave up 3 bases and V 3 bases, and 5 bases lay outside the gene matches. CDR3 bases: TGTGCCAGTAGTATTGGGGGGGTTGGCAAAAACATTCAGTACTTC. It yields the protein CASSIGGVGKNIQYF.

This clonotype has a handful of counts. The chain recombines TRBV29-1 with TRBJ2-2; 11 bases map to TRBD2. Trimming took 4 bases from V and 4 from J; bases not matched to a gene: 5. CDR1 is SQVTM, CDR2 ANQGSEA, per germline. This CDR3 is built from 15 residues. The CDR3 region is CSVGLAGGATGELFF. The CDR3 DNA is TGCAGCGTTGGGCTAGCGGGAGGAGCCACCGGGGAGCTGTTTTTT.

This clonotype was detected ten times or more. The rearrangement links TRBV12-3 or TRBV12-4 to TRBJ1-2, with TRBD1 identical over 7 bases. The V segment lost 6 bases and the J segment 3 bases; nucleotides outside the gene matches: 13. The CDR3 sequence is 16 residues long. The DNA of the CDR3 is TGTGCCAGCAGCTCGACAGGGTTTAAGGTGGACTATGGCTACACCTTC. Amino acid sequence: CASSSTGFKVDYGYTF.

This clonotype was seen a few times. The CDR3 reads CASASDSFYEQYF. In DNA, the CDR3 is TGCGCCAGCGCCTCCGACAGTTTTTACGAGCAGTACTTC. The chain carries TRBV5-1 and TRBJ2-7; D may be TRBD1 (5 bases). Germline V gives CDR1 SGHRS, CDR2 YFSETQ. The CDR3 extends over 13 amino acids. Trimming left V 7 bases short and J 4 bases short, with 15 bases between.

The chain recombines TRBV20-1 with TRBJ2-4; D tentatively reads TRBD1 or TRBD2 (6 bases each). This CDR3 region has 16 residues. The V gene's germline CDR1 is DFQATT and CDR2 SNEGSKA (reference sequence). V lost 0 bases to trimming and J lost 1 base, with 13 bases between them. The CDR3 sequence is CSARDPGGVAKNIQYF. CDR3 bases: TGCAGTGCTAGAGATCCCGGGGGCGTCGCCAAAAACATTCAGTACTTC.

This clonotype was counted between two and nine times. The chain joins TRBV6-1 to TRBJ2-5, with 7 bases identical to TRBD1. The V gene's germline CDR1 is MNHNS and CDR2 SASEGT. V trimming: 7 bases; J trimming: 1 base; junction bases outside the gene matches: 9. This CDR3 has 15 amino acids. The CDR3 coding sequence is TGTGCCAGCAACTTCACCGGGACAGCCCAAGAGACCCAGTACTTC. Its translation is CASNFTGTAQETQYF.

This chain joins TRBV27 and TRBJ1-5; D remains unclear. Germline loops: CDR1 MNHEY, CDR2 SMNVEV (reference sequence). V lost 2 bases to trimming and J lost 2 bases, with 16 bases between them. The CDR3 covers 17 residues. The CDR3 DNA reads TGTGCCAGCAGTTTAATCTTCCGGGGAGTTGGCAATCAGCCCCAGCATTTT. This encodes CASSLIFRGVGNQPQHF.

The rearrangement links TRBV12-3 or TRBV12-4 to TRBJ2-2; possible D gene TRBD1, 5 bases. This CDR3 has 19 residues. Trimming took 6 bases from V and 3 from J, leaving 26 bases between them. CDR3 sequence: CASRPLTRWGSAHTGELFF. The CDR3 nucleotides are TGTGCCAGCAGACCCCTTACCCGCTGGGGCAGCGCCCACACCGGGGAGCTGTTTTTT.

A few counts support this clonotype. This chain uses TRBV6-2 or TRBV6-3 with TRBJ1-1; the D gene is possibly TRBD1 (5 bases). The V and J ends lost 2 bases and 4 bases respectively, with 17 bases between them. This CDR3 contains 16 residues. Per the germline V gene, CDR1 is MNHEY and CDR2 is SVGEGT. The CDR3 DNA is TGTGCCAGCAGTTACGATGACAGCGTCGTCAGCACTGAAGCTTTCTTT. Its protein is CASSYDDSVVSTEAFF.

By share of the sample, this clonotype is medium-sized. The gene calls are TRBV7-2 and TRBJ2-5, with D maybe TRBD1 (6 bases). V was pared by 5 bases and J by 5 bases, with 15 bases between. The germline gives CDR1 SGHTA, CDR2 FQGNSA. This CDR3 spans 14 amino acids. CDR3 residues: CASSPQTGRETQYF. Written as DNA, the CDR3 is TGTGCCAGCAGCCCCCAGACAGGCAGGGAGACCCAGTACTTC.

The sample holds one count of this clonotype. V usage is TRBV29-1 and J usage is TRBJ1-3; D perhaps matches TRBD1 (5 bases). CDR3 length equals 13 residues. The V end lost 6 bases, the J end lost 2 bases, and 11 bases lay between the germline ends. Per the germline V gene, CDR1 is SQVTM and CDR2 is ANQGSEA. The chain's CDR3 is CSVDQGTGNTIYF. DNA of the CDR3: TGCAGCGTCGATCAGGGAACTGGAAACACCATATATTTT.

The sample holds many counts of this clonotype. The rearrangement uses TRBV2 and TRBJ1-5; tentative D call: TRBD1 (6 bases). Germline assignment: CDR1 SNHLY and CDR2 FYNNEI. The length of the CDR3 is 16 residues. Between the trimmed V and J ends, which lost 6 bases and 0 bases, there was a span of 15 bases. The CDR3 loop reads CASSVGTTNSNQPQHF. CDR3 nucleotides: TGTGCCAGCAGCGTCGGGACAACTAATAGCAATCAGCCCCAGCATTTT.

Of note for this clonotype: A much larger clone differs from this one at a single base, so this may be a read error. This chain uses TRBV5-5 with TRBJ2-2, with D tentatively TRBD1 (5 bases). Germline CDR1 is SGHKS and CDR2 is YYEKEE (reference sequence). CDR3 length equals 14 residues. V lost 4 bases, J lost 13 bases, and 20 bases lay in between. This CDR3 is CASSLVRRAQGLFF. The CDR3 region has the DNA TGTGCCAGCAGCCTGGTACGCAGGGCTCAGGGGCTGTTTTTT.

There are many counts of this clonotype. The rearrangement joins TRBV28 to TRBJ2-7, with a possible D match to TRBD2 (6 bases). The CDR3 is 13 amino acids. V gave up 3 bases and J gave up 6 bases, with 12 bases separating them. CDR1 MDHEN and CDR2 SYDVKM come from the germline V gene. The CDR3 nucleotides are TGTGCCAGCAGTTTCCCGGGAGAGGCCGAGCAGTACTTC. As protein: CASSFPGEAEQYF.

The chain joins TRBV5-1 to TRBJ2-3; the match to TRBD1 covers 7 bases. Germline-derived CDR1 and CDR2 are SGHRS and YFSETQ. The J segment lost 1 base and the V segment lost 4 bases, leaving 3 bases of the junction unmatched. The CDR3 is made up of 14 amino acids. CDR3 nucleotides: TGCGCCAGCAGCACCGGACAGGGCACAGATACGCAGTATTTT. Its translation is CASSTGQGTDTQYF.

This clonotype was detected many times. The chain couples TRBV6-5 to TRBJ2-5; 7 nucleotides match TRBD2. The CDR3 loop spans 15 amino acids. Trimming took 0 bases from V and 3 from J; bases not matched to a gene: 4. Germline V gene sequence: CDR1 MNHEY, CDR2 SVGAGI. CDR3 bases: TGTGCCAGCAGTTACTCGGGCCTAGCGGAAGAGACCCAGTACTTC. Translation gives CASSYSGLAEETQYF.

This chain connects TRBV20-1 to TRBJ1-2, with a possible D match to TRBD1 (6 bases). V was clipped by 3 bases and J by 8 bases, with 28 bases between them. Germline loops: CDR1 DFQATT, CDR2 SNEGSKA (reference sequence). The CDR3 has 17 amino acids. The CDR3 nucleotides are TGCAGTGCTAGTGTCCTTGGACAGCCCATGGGTCGGGAGGGCTACACCTTC. Protein product: CSASVLGQPMGREGYTF.

This clonotype was seen ten or more times. The CDR3 DNA reads TGTGCCAGCGGGACAGCTTACGGCGAGCAGTACTTC. Protein sequence: CASGTAYGEQYF. The chain joins TRBV28 to TRBJ2-7; 7 positions match TRBD1. Losses at the gene ends were 8 bases for V and 6 bases for J; bases not matched to a gene: 7. The CDR3 loop spans 12 amino acids. CDR1 is MDHEN, CDR2 SYDVKM, per germline.

At least ten counts were recorded for this clonotype. The gene calls are TRBV7-2 and TRBJ2-5, with a tentative D call TRBD2 (6 bases). Trimming left V 3 bases short and J 4 bases short, with 15 bases between. CDR3 size: 15 residues. The V gene's germline CDR1 is SGHTA and CDR2 FQGNSA. CDR3 amino acids: CASSLGGDVGETQYF. The CDR3 nucleotides read TGTGCCAGCAGCTTGGGCGGGGACGTGGGAGAGACCCAGTACTTC.